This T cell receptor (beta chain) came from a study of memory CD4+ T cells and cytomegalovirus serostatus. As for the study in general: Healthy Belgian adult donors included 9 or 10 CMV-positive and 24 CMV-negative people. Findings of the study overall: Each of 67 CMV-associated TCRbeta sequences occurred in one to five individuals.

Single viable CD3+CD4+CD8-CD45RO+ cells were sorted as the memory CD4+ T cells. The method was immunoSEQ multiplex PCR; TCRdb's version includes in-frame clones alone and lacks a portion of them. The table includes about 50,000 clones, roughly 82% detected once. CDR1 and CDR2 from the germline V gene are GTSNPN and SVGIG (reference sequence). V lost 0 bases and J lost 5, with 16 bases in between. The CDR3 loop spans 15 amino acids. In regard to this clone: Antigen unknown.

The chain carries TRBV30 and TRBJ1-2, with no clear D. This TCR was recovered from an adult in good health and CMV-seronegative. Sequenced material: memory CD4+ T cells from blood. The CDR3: CAWSVRGAPRYGYTF. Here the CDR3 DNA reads TGTGCCTGGAGTGTACGGGGAGCCCCCCGTTATGGCTACACCTTC. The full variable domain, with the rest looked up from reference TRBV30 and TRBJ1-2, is SQTIHQWPATLVQPVGSPLSLECTVEGTSNPNLYWYRQAAGRGLQLLFYSVGIGQISSEVPQNLSASRPQDRQFILSSKKLLLSDSGFYLCAWSVRGAPRYGYTFGSGTRLTVV.